Sequencing of this TCR beta chain was carried out in a study of blood T cells in healthy people across ages. Study-wide points: Bulk PBMC profiling left naive and antigen-experienced comparisons inconclusive.

Combining a sample-barcoded 5' primer with a J-beta primer mix, a second PCR ran for roughly 7 to 11 cycles. TCRdb processed the 5' RACE reads anew with MiXCR; each CDR3 protein has one entry. The sample has hundreds of thousands of distinct CDR3 sequences; around a quarter are singletons. In germline, CDR1 is KGHDR, CDR2 SFDVKD. CDR3 size: 13 residues. In this sample, this clonotype turned up a few times. Its antigen is unidentified. The same data also went into a second study, on T cells of mothers and their children.

This receptor was taken from a boy aged 5-17 years in good health. The sequenced sample was blood. The J gene is TRBJ2-5, the V gene TRBV24-1, with D possibly being TRBD1 or TRBD2 (6 bases each). Gene TRBJ2-7 matches the end of the DNA better, so the J call may be wrong. CDR3 amino acids: CATAGTPGDEQYF. Written as DNA, the CDR3 is TGTGCCACCGCGGGGACCCCAGGGGACGAGCAGTACTTC.